A single sample is the source of the 15 T cell receptor beta chains below, sequenced in a study of prognosis after radiotherapy for stage I lung cancer. CDR3 of TCR beta was amplified from genomic DNA via a two-round multiplex PCR. The use of primers specific to each TRBV and TRBJ gene characterized first-round PCR. TCRdb independently ran MiXCR on the multiplex PCR reads; one entry per CDR3 protein. The top ten clones hold roughly 40% of a sample with about 13,000 distinct CDR3 sequences, about 40% of them seen once. Sequences were derived from PBMCs, sampled before or after stereotactic body radiation therapy (not recorded which). These receptors came from a donor over 45 with non-small cell lung cancer.

This clonotype is labeled as medium-sized (0.01 to 0.1%). This sequence joins TRBV6-1 and TRBJ1-5; a weak D match, TRBD1 (5 bases). The ends were cut back, 5 bases at V and 3 bases at J, with 14 bases in the middle. From germline, CDR1 is MNHNS and CDR2 SASEGT. This CDR3 has 15 amino acids. The CDR3 nucleotides are TGTGCCAGCAGTCCATGGGACGGACACAATCAGCCCCAGCATTTT. Translating gives CASSPWDGHNQPQHF.

The V gene is TRBV27, the J gene TRBJ2-3, with TRBD2 as a possible D gene (5 bases). V was shortened by 1 base and J by 3 bases, with 11 bases between the two germline ends. Germline V gene lookup returns CDR1 MNHEY and CDR2 SMNVEV (reference sequence). The CDR3 loop spans 15 amino acids. CDR3 region: CASSLLAAGTDTQYF. The CDR3 DNA sequence: TGTGCCAGCAGTTTATTGGCGGCGGGTACAGATACGCAGTATTTT.

The rearrangement links TRBV12-3 or TRBV12-4 to TRBJ1-6; D is unclear. Deletions cut 6 bases from V and 14 bases from J, with 17 bases between. This CDR3 is 13 amino acids long. CDR3 sequence reads: CASSRMSGYTLHF. CDR3 in DNA: TGTGCCAGCAGCAGGATGTCGGGTTACACCCTCCACTTT.

This clonotype has only one observation. The rearrangement uses TRBV20-1 and TRBJ1-6, with unresolved D. V gave up 6 bases and J gave up 6 bases, with 9 bases separating them. The germline CDR1 and CDR2 sequences are DFQATT and SNEGSKA (reference sequence). CDR3 length: 12 amino acids. This CDR3 reads CSASSSNSPLHF. CDR3 coding DNA: TGCAGTGCGAGCTCAAGTAATTCACCCCTCCACTTT.

In its sample, this clonotype ranks as medium-sized. The gene calls are TRBV7-2 and TRBJ2-7; weak D call: TRBD2 (5 bases). V was cut by 5 bases and J by 3 bases, with 11 bases left in between. Germline loops: CDR1 SGHTA, CDR2 FQGNSA. The length of the CDR3 is 13 residues. Here the CDR3 DNA reads TGTGCCAGCAGCCCTACTAGGCACTACGAGCAGTACTTC. The encoded protein is CASSPTRHYEQYF.

This clonotype appeared many times. J is TRBJ2-1 and V is TRBV9, with D possibly matching TRBD2 (6 bases). Germline CDR1 SGDLS, CDR2 YYNGEE. V lost 0 bases and J lost 4, with 8 bases in between. This CDR3 region has 14 residues. Written as DNA, the CDR3 is TGTGCCAGCAGCGTAGACGGGGGATACAATGAGCAGTTCTTC. It encodes CASSVDGGYNEQFF.

The chain employs TRBV19 and TRBJ1-2, with 8 bases that match TRBD1. CDR1 LNHDA and CDR2 SQIVND come from the germline V gene (reference sequence). Losses at the gene ends were 6 bases for V and 6 bases for J; bases not matched to a gene: 6. The CDR3 has 13 residues. The CDR3 reads CASRPQGVNGYTF. The DNA of the CDR3 is TGTGCCAGTAGACCACAGGGGGTGAATGGCTACACCTTC.

A note on this clonotype: Its ends do not fully match the called genes, so a read error is possible. The rearrangement uses TRBV25-1 and TRBJ2-3, with a tentative D call TRBD1 (6 bases). CDR3 length: 17 residues. Germline CDR1 reads MGHDK; CDR2 reads SYGVNS. The DNA of the CDR3 is TGTGCCATCAGTGAGGTTACAGCACAGGGTTTTGAAGATACGCAGTATTTT. Translated: CAISEVTAQGFEDTQYF.

V and J are TRBV6-2 or TRBV6-3 and TRBJ2-3, with 8 bases identical to TRBD1. The junction had 6 bases not matched to a gene; V was cut back by 5 bases and J by 2 bases. Germline values: CDR1 MNHEY, CDR2 SVGEGT. The CDR3 spans 15 residues. CDR3 sequence (DNA): TGTGCCAGCAGTGAAGGACAGGGCCTCACAGATACGCAGTATTTT. Its protein product is CASSEGQGLTDTQYF.

This clonotype was found many times. J is TRBJ2-2 and V is TRBV5-1, with a tentative D call TRBD1 (6 bases). Germline V lookup: CDR1 SGHRS, CDR2 YFSETQ. V was cut by 3 bases and J by 4 bases, with 13 bases left in between. The CDR3 is 15 residues long. The CDR3 DNA follows: TGCGCCAGCAGCTCCGCACAGGGAGCCACCGGGGAGCTGTTTTTT. It yields the protein CASSSAQGATGELFF.

V and J are TRBV6-2 or TRBV6-3 and TRBJ2-1; perhaps TRBD1 as D (6 bases). Trimming took 5 bases from V and 8 from J, leaving 19 bases between them. The V gene's germline CDR1 is MNHEY and CDR2 SVGEGT. CDR3 length: 15 residues. The CDR3 DNA follows: TGTGCCAGCAGTCCCCCCGGACAGCCTAGAGATGAGCAGTTCTTC. Its protein product is CASSPPGQPRDEQFF.

In the case of this clonotype: The junction departs from the called germline gene at one end, perhaps through a read error. The chain links TRBV5-1 to TRBJ2-2; D gene unclear. From germline, CDR1 is SGHRS and CDR2 YFSETQ. There are 12 residues in the CDR3. In DNA form, the CDR3 reads TGCGCCAGCAGCTTGCGGGCCGGTGAGCTGTCTTTT. Translating it yields CASSLRAGELSF.

This chain uses TRBV12-3 or TRBV12-4 with TRBJ1-6; D not resolved. This CDR3 contains 13 residues. Trimming took off 7 bases at V and 10 bases at J, with 14 bases between the two ends. CDR3 amino acids: CASTTGRQSPLHF. The CDR3 DNA sequence: TGTGCCAGCACCACGGGCCGGCAATCACCCCTCCACTTT.

About this clonotype itself: A read error may explain this, as a much larger clone is one base away. The chain has TRBV4-3 and TRBJ1-1; D remains unclear. The V gene lost 3 bases and the J gene lost 6 bases, with 20 bases spanning the gap. This CDR3 contains 16 residues. From germline, CDR1 is LGHNA and CDR2 YSLEER. CDR3 in amino acids: CASSQDPPAGMSEAFF. Here the CDR3 DNA reads TGCGCCAGCAGCCAGGACCCTCCGGCGGGGATGTCTGAAGCTTTCTTT.

This clonotype was seen only a few times. V is TRBV9 and J is TRBJ2-5; D is perhaps TRBD1 (6 bases). The V and J ends lost 5 bases and 5 bases respectively, with 19 bases between them. The CDR3 has 15 amino acids. In germline, CDR1 is SGDLS, CDR2 YYNGEE. The CDR3 spells CASSFEEGVWETQYF. CDR3 nucleotides: TGTGCCAGCAGTTTCGAAGAGGGGGTGTGGGAGACCCAGTACTTC.